Each of the 29 T cell receptor beta chains below was sequenced from the same sample in a study of blood T cells in healthy people across ages. A second PCR of 7 to 11 cycles used a sample-barcoded 5' primer and a J-beta primer mix. TCRdb fed the 5' RACE reads into MiXCR, producing one record per CDR3 protein. The sample lists 600,000 to 1,000,000 distinct CDR3 sequences; 58% were seen once. The sequenced sample consisted of blood. Receptor source: a man aged 25-45 years in good health.

Only a few counts were recorded for this clonotype. The V gene is TRBV15, the J gene TRBJ1-2; D is perhaps TRBD1 (5 bases). The V end was cut by 5 bases, the J end by 6 bases, with 16 bases between. Germline V gene sequence: CDR1 LNHNV, CDR2 YYDKDF (reference sequence). CDR3 length equals 14 residues. The CDR3 nucleotides are TGTGCCACCAGCGGGGCCGAGAGAGTTGATGGCTACACCTTC. This codes for CATSGAERVDGYTF.

This clonotype was recorded once. The J gene is TRBJ1-2, the V gene TRBV20-1; possibly TRBD1 for D (6 bases). The V and J ends lost 6 bases and 3 bases respectively, with 14 bases between them. The CDR3 length is 13 residues. Germline values: CDR1 DFQATT, CDR2 SNEGSKA (reference sequence). CDR3 sequence reads: CSARGGTYYGYTF. Written as DNA, the CDR3 is TGCAGTGCCCGGGGGGGCACTTACTATGGCTACACCTTC.

This clonotype was detected once. The rearrangement joins TRBV7-2 to TRBJ2-5; no firm D call. Looked up from germline, CDR1 is SGHTA and CDR2 is FQGNSA. The V gene lost 5 bases and the J gene lost 7 bases, with 23 bases spanning the gap. This CDR3 has 16 residues. This CDR3 is CASSRKDFEVSGTQYF. The DNA for the CDR3 is TGTGCCAGCAGCCGAAAGGATTTTGAGGTATCAGGGACCCAGTACTTC.

This clonotype was picked up a small number of times. The rearrangement links TRBV11-2 to TRBJ2-4, with 10 bases aligning to TRBD1. CDR1 is SGHAT, CDR2 FQNNGV, per germline. The CDR3 is made up of 15 amino acids. V was clipped by 5 bases and J by 8 bases; unmatched bases: 9. This CDR3 reads CASSTTGGCQDIQYF. In DNA form, the CDR3 reads TGTGCCAGCAGCACGACAGGGGGCTGTCAGGACATTCAGTACTTC.

The chain links TRBV7-2 to TRBJ2-1, with 7 nucleotides matching TRBD1. The V and J ends lost 5 bases and 7 bases, in that order; junction bases with no gene match: 14. CDR3 length equals 16 residues. CDR1 and CDR2 (germline): SGHTA, FQGNSA. As DNA, the CDR3 is TGTGCCAGCAGCAAATCTTACTCGACAGGGACGAATGAGCAGTTCTTC. The encoded protein is CASSKSYSTGTNEQFF.

This chain connects TRBV4-1 to TRBJ2-5, with 10 bases lining up with TRBD2. The DNA end is more similar to TRBJ2-7, so the J call may be wrong. There are 16 residues in the CDR3. Germline CDR1 and CDR2: MGHRA and YSYEKL. The CDR3: CASSQDPLAGVSEQYF. The DNA for the CDR3 is TGCGCCAGCAGCCAAGATCCCCTAGCGGGAGTATCCGAGCAGTACTTC.

The chain employs TRBV6-6 and TRBJ2-3; D is possibly TRBD1 or TRBD2 (5 bases each). Germline assignment: CDR1 MNHNY and CDR2 SVGAGI (reference sequence). CDR3 length: 14 residues. V lost 6 bases, J lost 3 bases, and 13 bases lay in between. The CDR3 sequence: CASSTGTPTDTQYF. Written as DNA, the CDR3 is TGTGCCAGCAGCACCGGGACCCCAACAGATACGCAGTATTTT.

The rearrangement links TRBV4-1 to TRBJ2-3; tentative D call: TRBD2 (5 bases). CDR3 size: 16 residues. Germline V gene data show CDR1 as MGHRA and CDR2 as YSYEKL. Trimming stripped 0 bases from V and 2 bases from J, with 12 bases between. The CDR3 nucleotides are TGCGCCAGCAGCCAAGATTTTACTAGAGCCACAGATACGCAGTATTTT. Amino acid sequence: CASSQDFTRATDTQYF.

The CDR3 region is CASSSRVQGPPRSPETQYF. The CDR3 nucleotides are TGTGCCAGCAGCTCCAGGGTACAGGGGCCCCCTCGGTCCCCTGAGACCCAGTACTTC. V usage is TRBV11-2 and J usage is TRBJ2-5, with 7 bases that match TRBD1. The CDR3 consists of 19 residues. V lost 4 bases, J lost 5 bases, and 22 bases stayed unmatched. Germline V gene data show CDR1 as SGHAT and CDR2 as FQNNGV.

This rearrangement joins TRBV20-1 to TRBJ1-2; no clear D. CDR3 length: 14 amino acids. Trimming shortened V by 3 bases and J by 4 bases, and 15 bases separated the two germline ends. Germline V gives CDR1 DFQATT, CDR2 SNEGSKA (reference sequence). CDR3 region: CSASPGELGYGYTF. In DNA, the CDR3 is TGCAGTGCTAGTCCCGGGGAACTGGGCTATGGCTACACCTTC.

This clonotype was detected many times. The V and J genes are TRBV4-2 and TRBJ2-7; D not resolved. The CDR3 runs 13 residues. From germline, CDR1 is LGHNA and CDR2 YNFKEQ. Trimming cost V 1 base and J 4 bases, with 8 bases left between them. CDR3 sequence: CASSQGADYEQYF. In DNA form, the CDR3 reads TGTGCCAGCAGCCAAGGTGCGGATTACGAGCAGTACTTC.

The chain has TRBV6-2 or TRBV6-3 and TRBJ2-7, with D perhaps TRBD2 (5 bases). The CDR3 has 14 amino acids. Per the germline V gene, CDR1 is MNHEY and CDR2 is SVGEGT. Trimming removed 2 bases at V and 4 bases at J, with 12 bases between. The CDR3 spells CASSYSSGIYEQYF. CDR3 coding DNA: TGTGCCAGCAGTTACAGCAGCGGTATATACGAGCAGTACTTC.

This chain uses TRBV25-1 with TRBJ2-3, with 8 nucleotides matching TRBD2. Trimming removed 3 bases from V and 5 bases from J; junction bases left unmatched: 4. The CDR3 runs to 14 residues. The germline V gene has CDR1 MGHDK and CDR2 SYGVNS. The CDR3 coding sequence is TGTGCCAGCAGTGAGACGGGAGGGGGAGATACGCAGTATTTT. This translates into CASSETGGGDTQYF.

The genes are TRBV4-2 and TRBJ2-5, with 8 bases aligning to TRBD2. V was clipped by 0 bases and J by 2 bases; unmatched bases: 14. The germline CDR1 and CDR2 sequences are LGHNA and YNFKEQ. This CDR3 is built from 19 residues. Written as DNA, the CDR3 is TGTGCCAGCAGCCAAGATCTCGGGGCTAGCGGGCTAACTCAAGAGACCCAGTACTTC. Amino acid sequence: CASSQDLGASGLTQETQYF.

CDR3 DNA sequence: TGCAGCGTTCGTGGACAGAGGAACACTGAAGCTTTCTTT. Translated: CSVRGQRNTEAFF. V gene TRBV29-1 combines with J gene TRBJ1-1; maybe TRBD1 (6 bases). The CDR3 totals 13 residues. From germline, CDR1 is SQVTM and CDR2 ANQGSEA. The V end was cut by 5 bases, the J end by 1 base, with 11 bases between.

This clonotype was seen only a few times. The chain joins TRBV7-2 to TRBJ1-4; D is undetermined. The CDR3 runs 13 residues. The V end lost 3 bases, the J end lost 8 bases, and 10 bases lay between the germline ends. Germline V lookup: CDR1 SGHTA, CDR2 FQGNSA. Here the CDR3 DNA reads TGTGCCAGCAGCTTGAAGTTCGACGAAAAACTGTTTTTT. Amino acids: CASSLKFDEKLFF.

The CDR3, as DNA: TGTGCCAGCAGCGCCGAGGACAGTACGCAGTATTTT. Its translation: CASSAEDSTQYF. The rearrangement uses TRBV9 and TRBJ2-3, with a possible D match to TRBD1 (6 bases). V was pared by 3 bases and J by 8 bases, with 10 bases between. The germline V gene encodes CDR1 SGDLS and CDR2 YYNGEE. The CDR3 runs to 12 residues.

The chain uses TRBV3-1 and TRBJ1-1, with no clear D. Trimming cost V 0 bases and J 10 bases, with 12 bases left between them. Germline CDR1 LGHDT, CDR2 YNNKEL (reference sequence). The CDR3 consists of 13 residues. Here the CDR3 reads CASSQDTLLGAFF. The CDR3 region has the DNA TGTGCCAGCAGCCAAGATACCCTCCTTGGAGCTTTCTTT.

The chain has TRBV6-2 or TRBV6-3 and TRBJ2-7; D is unclear. V lost 2 bases and J 4 bases, leaving 9 bases between the germline ends. Germline values: CDR1 MNHEY, CDR2 SVGEGT. This CDR3 comprises 13 residues. CDR3 DNA sequence: TGTGCCAGCAGTTACGCCGGCCCTTACGAGCAGTACTTC. Translated, it gives CASSYAGPYEQYF.

This rearrangement joins TRBV7-8 to TRBJ2-3; 7 bases are shared with TRBD2. Germline loops: CDR1 SGHVS, CDR2 FQNEAQ. The CDR3 consists of 15 residues. V trimming: 1 base; J trimming: 3 bases; junction bases outside the gene matches: 4. CDR3 in amino acids: CASSLGGRRTDTQYF. The CDR3 DNA sequence: TGTGCCAGCAGCTTAGGCGGGAGAAGGACAGATACGCAGTATTTT.

This sequence joins TRBV7-9 and TRBJ1-4, with 8 bases that match TRBD1. The ends lost 7 bases at V and 7 bases at J; junction bases unmatched: 8. This CDR3 has 14 amino acids. CDR1 and CDR2 (germline): SEHNR, FQNEAQ (reference sequence). DNA of the CDR3: TGTGCCAGCAAGGTCGGGACAGGAGGTGAAAAACTGTTTTTT. Translation: CASKVGTGGEKLFF.

The V call is TRBV29-1, the J call TRBJ1-1; TRBD1 might be the D (5 bases). The CDR3 covers 12 residues. Trimming cost V 6 bases and J 2 bases, with 10 bases left between them. Looked up from germline, CDR1 is SQVTM and CDR2 is ANQGSEA. The CDR3: CSVGHLNTEAFF. The DNA for the CDR3 is TGCAGCGTAGGACACCTCAACACTGAAGCTTTCTTT.

The gene calls are TRBV20-1 and TRBJ2-5; 11 positions match TRBD1. CDR3 length equals 14 residues. Germline V gives CDR1 DFQATT, CDR2 SNEGSKA (reference sequence). V shed 5 bases and J 5 bases; nucleotides not matched to a gene: 7. CDR3 protein: CSAGTGGTGETQYF. The DNA for the CDR3 is TGCAGTGCTGGGACAGGGGGTACCGGGGAGACCCAGTACTTC.

This clonotype occurred a few times. The chain employs TRBV12-3 or TRBV12-4 and TRBJ2-1; no clear D. The CDR3 is made up of 11 amino acids. V was pared by 6 bases and J by 12 bases, with 12 bases between. This CDR3 is CASSLGWVQFF. The CDR3 DNA follows: TGTGCCAGCAGCCTGGGGTGGGTGCAGTTCTTC.

Only one count was recorded for this clonotype. One junction end does not reproduce the germline sequence, and a read error may be involved. The chain recombines TRBV12-3 or TRBV12-4 with TRBJ2-1; TRBD2 matches 8 bases. This CDR3 has 15 amino acids. In DNA, the CDR3 is TGTGCCAGCAGCTTGAGCGGGGGAGGGTACAAGGAGCAGTTCTTC. It is translated as CASSLSGGGYKEQFF.

A note on this clonotype: Sequence at one end of the junction differs from germline and may be a read error. The CDR3 sequence: CSAWRYLSSEANVLTF. CDR3 bases: TGCAGCGCCTGGAGGTACTTAAGCTCTGAGGCCAACGTCCTGACTTTC. This chain uses TRBV29-1 with TRBJ2-6; weak D call: TRBD2 (5 bases). The germline V gene encodes CDR1 SQVTM and CDR2 ANQGSEA. The CDR3 consists of 16 residues.

The CDR3 DNA sequence: TGTGCCTGGAGGAACTACAATGAGCAGTTCTTC. Translating gives CAWRNYNEQFF. This chain uses TRBV30 with TRBJ2-1, with D uncertain. V gave up 3 bases and J gave up 3 bases, with 3 bases separating them. Germline V gene sequence: CDR1 GTSNPN, CDR2 SVGIG (reference sequence). CDR3 length equals 11 residues.

The rearrangement uses TRBV3-1 and TRBJ1-1; D gene uncertain. The V and J ends lost 1 base and 1 base respectively, with 7 bases between them. The CDR3 contains 14 residues. Germline-derived CDR1 and CDR2 are LGHDT and YNNKEL (reference sequence). CDR3: CASSQVSGNTEAFF. CDR3 sequence (DNA): TGTGCCAGCAGCCAAGTATCTGGGAACACTGAAGCTTTCTTT. Full variable domain (outside the CDR3, taken from reference TRBV3-1 and TRBJ1-1): DTAVSQTPKYLVTQMGNDKSIKCEQNLGHDTMYWYKQDSKKFLKIMFSYNNKELIINETVPNRFSPKSPDKAHLNLHINSLELGDSAVYFCASSQVSGNTEAFFGQGTRLTVV.

Notes on this clonotype: Sequence at one end of the junction differs from germline and may be a read error. J is TRBJ1-4 and V is TRBV20-1; D is uncertain. CDR3 length: 12 amino acids. Germline V lookup: CDR1 DFQATT, CDR2 SNEGSKA (reference sequence). CDR3 amino acids: CSARENWEKLFF. The CDR3 region has the DNA TGCAGTGCTCGAGAAAACTGGGAAAAACTGTTTTTT.